This T cell receptor (beta chain) is drawn from a study of T-cell memory formation after mild COVID-19. Study-level background: Across donors, TCR clusters were largely donor specific. Study results and limitations: Clones that contracted clustered mainly in CM and EM if CD4+ and in EMRA if CD8+. Some SARS-CoV-2-responding clones were already detected in memory before infection. Day 15 to 85 contracting clones showed balanced CD4/CD8; day 15 to 37 expanders favored CD4+.

CDR3 length: 15 residues. J was trimmed by 4 bases and V by 4 bases; bases with no gene match: 12. Germline CDR1 DFQATT, CDR2 SNEGSKA (reference sequence). MiXCR, applied by TCRdb to the 5' RACE reads, yields one record per CDR3 protein. In the table there are around 30,000 distinct CDR3 sequences, approximately 12% of which are singletons. This clonotype was detected many times. Antigen unknown. The sequence came from an adult woman who had mild COVID-19 (a few samples of this study predate the infection). Cell type and time point are not known. V gene TRBV20-1 combines with J gene TRBJ2-5; 7 bases line up with TRBD1. Sequencing was done on a sample of PBMCs or a T cell subset sorted from them (not recorded which). The CDR3 region has the DNA TGCAGTGCTAAAGACAAGAATACAGGGGTAGAGACCCAGTACTTC. Translating gives CSAKDKNTGVETQYF.